This TCR beta chain was profiled in a study of neurological immune-mediated disorders. Study observations and caveats: One cluster of related CDR3 sequences contained, by phylogenetic grouping, the repertoires of 18 of 34 multiple sclerosis patients and formed a possible signature. Expanded clones shared no identical CDR3 amino acid sequences across subjects, which suggested private TCR-beta repertoires in all groups.

CDR1 is LGHNA, CDR2 YNFKEQ, per germline. With 1 base removed from V and 5 bases from J, the gap between germline ends came to 14 bases. This CDR3 is 15 amino acids long. This clonotype is categorized as medium-sized. Its antigen is unidentified. Unsorted libraries used 2 million PBMCs kept at -80 degrees C. The method for making cDNA was 5'RACE, and it used 10-nucleotide random UMIs. TCRdb re-derived calls from the 5' RACE reads in MiXCR, one entry per CDR3 protein. The sample has some 60,000 distinct CDR3 sequences, around 4.8% seen once; the top ten hold 3.4%. V and J are TRBV4-2 and TRBJ1-2; D is uncertain. The sequence was collected from a woman in her forties or fifties with multiple sclerosis. Sequenced: PBMCs. For the CDR3, the DNA is TGTGCCAGCAGCCAAGTTGTTCAGGCCCCTTATGGCTACACCTTC. Translated: CASSQVVQAPYGYTF.